The present T cell receptor (beta chain) was sequenced within a study of blood T cell repertoires in COVID-19. Study-wide background: COVID-19 samples, acute and convalescent, were from the United States, Italy and Spain. Sources were T cells, B-cell-depleted T cells, or PBMCs; the material itself was cDNA or gDNA.

The CDR3 sequence is 15 residues long. V lost 1 base to trimming and J lost 0 bases, with 7 bases between them. In germline, CDR1 is SGHTA, CDR2 FQGNSA. Ages ranged from about 18 to 100 years, with residence in approximately 23 US areas. Clinical histories supplied by participants themselves formed the basis of cohort assignment. The table came from immunoSEQ multiplex PCR; TCRdb's copy has only in-frame clones and leaves some out. This sample has more than 250,000 clones, with roughly 87% found just once. The receptor's source is a woman in her forties who had recovered from COVID-19. V is TRBV7-2 and J is TRBJ2-1; tentative D call: TRBD1 (5 bases). The sequencing input was PBMCs or T cells enriched from blood (not recorded which). CDR3 loop: CASSLDRSSYNEQFF. In nucleotides, the CDR3 is TGTGCCAGCAGCTTAGACAGGAGCTCCTACAATGAGCAGTTCTTC.